These 12 T cell receptor beta chains came from one sample sequenced in a study of cytomegalovirus exposure and HLA in healthy donors. PCR involved 60 Vbeta and 13 Jbeta primers. Here immunoSEQ multiplex PCR was the method, and the copy in TCRdb shows in-frame clones only, minus some. The sample carries about 140,000 clones, roughly 81% recorded once. The sequencing input was PBMCs. The source is a female donor in good health and CMV-seronegative.

This clone was seen once. The rearrangement uses TRBV5-8 and TRBJ2-1; a possible D gene is TRBD1 (6 bases). CDR1 is SGHTS and CDR2 is YDEGEE in the germline V gene. V was cut by 2 bases and J by 5 bases, with 8 bases left in between. The CDR3 sequence is 13 residues long. The CDR3 nucleotides read TGTGCCAGCAGCTTAAACAGGGACAATGAGCAGTTCTTC. Its translation: CASSLNRDNEQFF.

V and J are TRBV6-1 and TRBJ2-5; D may be TRBD1 (6 bases). The CDR3 has 13 amino acids. Trimming cost V 6 bases and J 5 bases, with 13 bases left between them. CDR1 MNHNS and CDR2 SASEGT come from the germline V gene. The CDR3 region is CASRSGVGETQYF. CDR3 sequence (DNA): TGTGCCAGCAGGTCAGGGGTGGGGGAGACCCAGTACTTC.

This clone turned up a few times. The V call is TRBV5-1, the J call TRBJ1-6; the match to TRBD1 covers 8 bases. CDR1 is SGHRS and CDR2 is YFSETQ in the germline V gene. V was clipped by 5 bases and J by 9 bases; unmatched bases: 10. This CDR3 region has 15 residues. The CDR3 spells CASRPTQGAGSPLHF. The CDR3 nucleotides are TGCGCCAGCAGGCCTACCCAGGGGGCTGGTTCACCCCTCCACTTT.

The V gene is TRBV19, the J gene TRBJ1-5, with a possible D match to TRBD1 (5 bases). CDR3 length: 15 residues. Germline CDR1 is LNHDA and CDR2 is SQIVND (reference sequence). The V and J ends lost 5 bases and 0 bases respectively, with 11 bases between them. CDR3 sequence (DNA): TGTGCCAGTAGTGTGGGACTGATTAGCAATCAGCCCCAGCATTTT. Its protein product is CASSVGLISNQPQHF.

V and J are TRBV13 and TRBJ1-2, with 8 bases lining up with TRBD1. The CDR3 length is 14 residues. Germline CDR1 is PRHDT and CDR2 is FYEKMQ (reference sequence). With V trimmed by 5 bases and J by 4 bases, 6 bases remained unmatched. The chain's CDR3 is CASSPPGGVYGYTF. CDR3 bases: TGTGCCAGCAGCCCCCCAGGGGGCGTCTATGGCTACACCTTC.

The chain is built from TRBV13 and TRBJ2-7, with 10 bases fitting TRBD2. Trimming cost V 3 bases and J 1 base; bases outside gene matches: 6. The germline V gene has CDR1 PRHDT and CDR2 FYEKMQ (reference sequence). The CDR3 runs 16 residues. The CDR3 bases are TGTGCCAGCAGCTTGACTAGCGGGCCTCTTTCCTACGAGCAGTACTTC. It specifies CASSLTSGPLSYEQYF.

The CDR3 protein is CARSLSVGTGGYGYTF. The CDR3 DNA follows: TGTGCCAGAAGCTTATCTGTCGGGACAGGGGGCTATGGCTACACCTTC. V and J are TRBV5-3 and TRBJ1-2, with 11 bases aligning to TRBD1. TRBV5-3 is treated as an ORF (open reading frame) with a function not yet certain. The CDR3 is made up of 16 amino acids. V dropped 2 bases and J dropped 4; count of bases not matched to a gene: 7.

The chain recombines TRBV19 with TRBJ1-1, with 7 bases that match TRBD1. The CDR3 contains 15 residues. The ends lost 6 bases at V and 5 bases at J; junction bases unmatched: 12. The germline CDR1 and CDR2 sequences are LNHDA and SQIVND (reference sequence). The CDR3 nucleotides read TGTGCCAGTAGAAACCCCGACAGGGTACGAACTGAAGCTTTCTTT. As protein: CASRNPDRVRTEAFF.

This clone appeared once. The CDR3 reads CASSEDEAASSYNEQFF. In DNA form, the CDR3 reads TGTGCCAGCAGTGAAGATGAAGCGGCAAGCTCCTACAATGAGCAGTTCTTC. The chain employs TRBV6-1 and TRBJ2-1; D may be TRBD2 (5 bases). Germline V gene lookup returns CDR1 MNHNS and CDR2 SASEGT. Trimming pared 1 base from V and 0 bases from J, leaving 13 bases between. This CDR3 contains 17 residues.

This clone has just a few counts. This rearrangement joins TRBV10-3 to TRBJ1-4, with 7 nucleotides matching TRBD1. V was clipped by 3 bases and J by 7 bases; unmatched bases: 5. This CDR3 spans 14 amino acids. CDR1 and CDR2 (germline): ENHRY, SYGVKD. The CDR3 loop reads CAISEETGSEKLFF. As DNA, the CDR3 is TGTGCCATCAGTGAAGAGACAGGGAGTGAAAAACTGTTTTTT.

Concerning this clone itself: An end of the junction differs from the germline gene, which may be a read error. Other DNA sequences in the sample encode the same CDR3. V and J are TRBV28 and TRBJ1-6, with TRBD1 matching over 9 bases. The germline gives CDR1 MDHEN, CDR2 SYDVKM. This CDR3 has 16 amino acids. CDR3 DNA: TGTGCCAGCACTAAAACAAGACAGGGGGTTAATTCCCCCCTCCACTTT. Residues: CASTKTRQGVNSPLHF.

The rearrangement links TRBV10-3 to TRBJ2-7; D ambiguous. Germline V gene data show CDR1 as ENHRY and CDR2 as SYGVKD. Trimming removed 3 bases at V and 4 bases at J, with 22 bases between. The length of the CDR3 is 17 residues. In DNA, the CDR3 is TGTGCCATCAGTGATAGAGGCATTTCCCCATTGGAATACGAGCAGTACTTC. It specifies CAISDRGISPLEYEQYF.